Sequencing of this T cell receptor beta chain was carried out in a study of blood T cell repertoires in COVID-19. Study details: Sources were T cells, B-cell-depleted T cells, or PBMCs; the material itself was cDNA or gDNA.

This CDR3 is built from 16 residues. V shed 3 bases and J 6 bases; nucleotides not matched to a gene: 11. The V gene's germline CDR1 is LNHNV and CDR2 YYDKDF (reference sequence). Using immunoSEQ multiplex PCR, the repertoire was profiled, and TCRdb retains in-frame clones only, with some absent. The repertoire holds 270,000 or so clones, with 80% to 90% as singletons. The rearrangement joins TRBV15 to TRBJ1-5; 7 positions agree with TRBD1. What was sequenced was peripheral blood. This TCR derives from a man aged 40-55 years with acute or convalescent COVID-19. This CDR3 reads CATSRRQGGLSQPQHF. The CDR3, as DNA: TGTGCCACCAGCAGGCGGCAGGGGGGCTTGAGTCAGCCCCAGCATTTT.